What follows are 26 T cell receptor beta chains derived from one specimen sequenced in a study of T cells in women clearing cervical HPV infection. TCRdb's copy holds only in-frame clones and misses some; the assay was immunoSEQ multiplex PCR. The ten most abundant clones cover 6.4% of a sample with 30,000 to 45,000 clones. The specimen was blood buffy coat. Receptors originate from a woman between 18 and 70 years old with a cervical HPV16 infection that either progressed to CIN3+ or cleared (not recorded which).

Turning to this clone: With the read ending 3 residues before the CDR3 end, the germline J gene is used to fill in that end. The rearrangement uses TRBV12-3 or TRBV12-4 and TRBJ2-2, with D hard to call. This CDR3 comprises 13 residues. Trimming took off 5 bases at V and 2 bases at J, with 6 bases between the two ends. The part of the CDR3 DNA that was read is TGTGCCAGCAGTATCAGAAACACCGGGGAG. It encodes CASSIRNTGE. The complete CDR3 protein is CASSIRNTGELFF.

With regard to this clone: Read sequence stops 3 residues before the CDR3 end, and the germline J gene provides the missing end. V gene TRBV30 combines with J gene TRBJ2-2, with TRBD1 matching 9 bases. There are 13 residues in the CDR3. From germline, CDR1 is GTSNPN and CDR2 SVGIG (reference sequence). The CDR3 bases that were read are TGTGCCTGGGAGGGACAGGGTCTAGAAAAG. This codes for CAWEGQGLEK. The complete CDR3 reads CAWEGQGLEKLFF.

Concerning this clone: The CDR3 end lies 3 residues beyond the end of the read and is filled in from the germline J gene. V is TRBV20-1 and J is TRBJ1-4, with D hard to call. Germline V gene data show CDR1 as DFQATT and CDR2 as SNEGSKA (reference sequence). The ends were cut back, 3 bases at V and 8 bases at J, with 10 bases in the middle. The CDR3 has 12 residues. CDR3 sequence: CSARLPGEKLFF. The covered CDR3 bases are TGCAGTGCTAGGTTACCGGGGGAAAAA.

About this clone: With the read ending 3 residues before the CDR3 end, the germline J gene is used to fill in that end. The rearrangement links TRBV6-2 or TRBV6-3 to TRBJ2-7; 9 bases align to TRBD1. Germline V gene sequence: CDR1 MNHEY, CDR2 SVGEGT. V shed 6 bases, J shed 1 base, and the junction held 4 bases outside the gene matches. The CDR3 spans 14 residues. CDR3 DNA (partial): TGTGCCAGCAGATGGGACAGGGTTTCCTACGAG. Amino acids: CASRWDRVSYE. The whole CDR3 reads CASRWDRVSYEQYF.

Comment on this clone: The observed sequence ends 3 residues before the CDR3 terminus, with the missing tail filled in from the germline J gene. The chain employs TRBV19 and TRBJ1-1, with 8 bases that match TRBD1. The V gene's germline CDR1 is LNHDA and CDR2 SQIVND (reference sequence). The trim removed 5 bases at V and 4 bases at J, leaving 6 bases unmatched. The CDR3 has 14 amino acids. The CDR3 loop reads CASSRRQGSTEAFF. Partial CDR3 DNA: TGTGCCAGTAGTCGACGACAGGGGTCCACTGAA. The full variable domain, completed using reference TRBV19 and TRBJ1-1, is DGGITQSPKYLFRKEGQNVTLSCEQNLNHDAMYWYRQDPGQGLRLIYYSQIVNDFQKGDIAEGYSVSREKKESFPLTVTSAQKNPTAFYLCASSRRQGSTEAFFGQGTRLTVV.

Comment on this clone: The read halts 3 residues ahead of the CDR3 end, with the missing end drawn from the germline J gene. The V and J genes are TRBV5-1 and TRBJ2-6, with D unclear. The CDR3 is 14 amino acids. With 6 bases removed from V and 0 bases from J, the gap between germline ends came to 7 bases. Germline V gene sequence: CDR1 SGHRS, CDR2 YFSETQ. This chain's CDR3 is CASKRDSGANVLTF. CDR3 DNA, as far as it was read: TGCGCCAGCAAGCGAGACTCTGGGGCCAACGTC.

Note on this clone: Read coverage stops 3 residues before the CDR3 terminus; the germline J gene supplies the remainder. The V and J genes are TRBV2 and TRBJ2-5, with D hard to call. The CDR3 length is 14 residues. The V gene lost 0 bases and the J gene lost 7 bases, with 12 bases spanning the gap. In germline, CDR1 is SNHLY, CDR2 FYNNEI. Partial CDR3 DNA: TGTGCCAGCAGTGAAGCCATCCAGGCCGGGACC. Residues: CASSEAIQAGT. The full CDR3 protein reads CASSEAIQAGTQYF.

With respect to this clone: The CDR3 extends 3 residues past the end of the read, so its final part is completed from the germline J gene. This chain connects TRBV7-9 to TRBJ1-2; D unclear. Germline values: CDR1 SEHNR, CDR2 FQNEAQ (reference sequence). The CDR3 runs 13 residues. The covered CDR3 bases are TGTGCCAGCAGCGCACTTGAATCGTTCGCC. This encodes CASSALESFA. The whole CDR3 is CASSALESFAYTF.

Concerning this clone: The read ends 3 residues before the CDR3 terminus; that terminus is restored from the germline J gene. This chain links TRBV2 with TRBJ2-7; TRBD1 might be the D (6 bases). The CDR3 runs to 12 residues. CDR1 is SNHLY and CDR2 is FYNNEI in the germline V gene. V was pared by 6 bases and J by 5 bases, with 11 bases between. The sequenced CDR3 bases are TGTGCCAGCAGCCTGGACAGCAACGAG. Translated: CASSLDSNE. The whole CDR3 region reads CASSLDSNEQYF.

As concerns this clone: Coverage ceases 3 residues before the CDR3 finishes, and the germline J gene fills in the end. The chain employs TRBV30 and TRBJ1-2, with D unresolved. The CDR3 totals 13 residues. CDR1 is GTSNPN, CDR2 SVGIG, per germline (reference sequence). V lost 3 bases and J lost 2, with 10 bases in between. CDR3 protein: CAWSPGRNYGYTF. The DNA read from the CDR3 is TGTGCCTGGAGCCCCGGCAGGAACTATGGC. Full variable domain (remainder filled in from reference TRBV30 and TRBJ1-2): SQTIHQWPATLVQPVGSPLSLECTVEGTSNPNLYWYRQAAGRGLQLLFYSVGIGQISSEVPQNLSASRPQDRQFILSSKKLLLSDSGFYLCAWSPGRNYGYTFGSGTRLTVV.

Worth noting for this clone: At one end, the junction sequence differs from germline, possibly due to a read error. The observed sequence ends 3 residues before the CDR3 terminus, with the missing tail filled in from the germline J gene. Other nucleotide sequences in the sample specify the same CDR3. V and J are TRBV19 and TRBJ1-3, with D tentatively TRBD1 (5 bases). In germline, CDR1 is LNHDA, CDR2 SQIVND (reference sequence). This CDR3 comprises 12 residues. The CDR3 loop reads CASRAGGNTIYF. The sequenced part of the CDR3 DNA is TGTGCCAGTAGGGCCGGGGGAAACACA.

Points on this clone: The CDR3 goes on 3 residues after the read ends, and that part is filled in from the germline J gene. The V call is TRBV7-8, the J call TRBJ2-2; D call uncertain. Trimming stripped 5 bases from V and 4 bases from J, with 8 bases between. The germline CDR1 and CDR2 sequences are SGHVS and FQNEAQ. This CDR3 spans 13 amino acids. CDR3 bases read: TGTGCCAGCAGCCCCCGTATCACCGGGGAG. It translates to CASSPRITGE. The full-length CDR3 reads as CASSPRITGELFF.

This CDR3 is CASPDRGLNSPLHF. CDR3 DNA (partial): TGTGCCAGCCCAGACAGGGGGCTGAATTCACCC. The V gene is TRBV7-2, the J gene TRBJ1-6, with TRBD1 matching 10 bases. The read falls 3 residues short of the CDR3 end, and the missing part is taken from the germline J gene. The length of the CDR3 is 14 residues. Germline values: CDR1 SGHTA, CDR2 FQGNSA. V shed 8 bases, J shed 7 bases, and the junction held 5 bases outside the gene matches.

With regard to this clone: The read comes to an end 3 residues before the CDR3 does, leaving the germline J gene to fill in the end. The chain joins TRBV11-2 to TRBJ2-7; D unclear. CDR1 SGHAT and CDR2 FQNNGV come from the germline V gene. Trimming stripped 1 base from V and 1 base from J, with 11 bases between. There are 15 residues in the CDR3. CDR3 DNA (partial): TGTGCCAGCAGCTTAGTGTCTGACAATTCCTACGAG. It codes for CASSLVSDNSYE. Given in full, the CDR3 is CASSLVSDNSYEQYF.

Points on this clone: The read terminates 3 residues ahead of where the CDR3 ends, so the germline J gene completes it. V and J are TRBV10-3 and TRBJ2-7; D gene unclear. The CDR3 contains 13 residues. Germline V CDR1 and CDR2: ENHRY, SYGVKD. V lost 2 bases and J lost 0, with 5 bases in between. The CDR3 is CAISEASSYEQYF. The sequenced part of the CDR3 DNA is TGTGCCATCAGTGAGGCCAGCTCCTACGAG.

Comments on this clone: The CDR3 end is not reached by the read, which stops 3 residues before it; the germline J gene fills it in. Other DNA sequences within the sample encode an identical CDR3. The chain recombines TRBV6-1 with TRBJ2-7; 7 bases line up with TRBD2. The germline gives CDR1 MNHNS, CDR2 SASEGT. This CDR3 has 15 residues. V lost 2 bases and J lost 0; bases outside the gene matches: 4. The sequenced part of the CDR3 DNA is TGTGCCAGCAGTGAACCGGGACTATCCTCCTACGAG. Translating gives CASSEPGLSSYE. The CDR3 reads in full as CASSEPGLSSYEQYF.

As concerns this clone: The read comes to an end 3 residues before the CDR3 does, leaving the germline J gene to fill in the end. The rearrangement joins TRBV6-1 to TRBJ2-3; possible D gene TRBD2, 5 bases. Germline V CDR1 and CDR2: MNHNS, SASEGT. The CDR3 is 15 residues long. CDR3 in amino acids: CASSEDSSGNQPQYF. CDR3 DNA (partial): TGTGCCAGCAGTGAAGATAGCAGCGGCAATCAGCCG.

To note about this clone: The read ends 3 residues shy of where the CDR3 ends; the end is completed using the germline J gene. The J gene is TRBJ2-3, the V gene TRBV11-2; 7 bases align to TRBD1. This CDR3 is built from 13 residues. Germline V gives CDR1 SGHAT, CDR2 FQNNGV. The sequenced part of the CDR3 DNA is TGTGCCAGCAGCCCGGGACAGCAAGAGACG. It encodes CASSPGQQET. The entire CDR3 sequence reads CASSPGQQETQYF.

On this clone itself: The read ends 3 residues early relative to the CDR3; the germline J gene fills the gap. In the same sample, other DNA sequences code for this CDR3. The V call is TRBV11-1, the J call TRBJ1-1; 12 nucleotides line up with TRBD1. The CDR3 contains 15 residues. Germline V gene sequence: CDR1 SGHAT, CDR2 FQDESV (reference sequence). The DNA read from the CDR3 is TGTGCCAGCAGCCTTGGGACAGGGGGCGGAGAGACC. Amino acid sequence: CASSLGTGGGET. The full CDR3 protein reads CASSLGTGGGETAFF.

For this clone: The CDR3 end is not reached by the read, which stops 3 residues before it; the germline J gene fills it in. The J gene is TRBJ2-3, the V gene TRBV15; D remains ambiguous. The germline gives CDR1 LNHNV, CDR2 YYDKDF (reference sequence). V lost 0 bases to trimming and J lost 5 bases, with 6 bases between them. The CDR3 runs to 13 residues. CDR3 DNA (partial): TGTGCCACCAGCAGAGATCGAGGAGATACG. This translates into CATSRDRGDT. The whole CDR3 protein is CATSRDRGDTQYF.

As concerns this clone: Read data end 3 residues before the CDR3 end; the end is taken from the germline J gene. This rearrangement joins TRBV7-7 to TRBJ1-1; D perhaps matches TRBD1 (5 bases). Germline V gene data show CDR1 as SSHAT and CDR2 as FNYEAQ (reference sequence). This CDR3 has 15 amino acids. This CDR3 reads CASSFGALGVETAFF. The covered CDR3 bases are TGTGCCAGCAGCTTTGGGGCTCTTGGGGTAGAGACA.

The covered CDR3 bases are TGTGCCAGCAGCTTAGAACAGGGTTTCGAG. Translated, it gives CASSLEQGFE. The complete CDR3 sequence is CASSLEQGFEQYF. The genes are TRBV7-6 and TRBJ2-7, with D tentatively TRBD1 (6 bases). The read terminates 3 residues ahead of where the CDR3 ends, so the germline J gene completes it. This CDR3 region has 13 residues. The germline CDR1 and CDR2 sequences are SGHVS and FNYEAQ. The V end was cut by 1 base, the J end by 6 bases, with 10 bases between.

With respect to this clone: The read gets to within 3 residues of the CDR3 end, and the germline J gene fills in the rest. V usage is TRBV28 and J usage is TRBJ1-2, with TRBD1 identical over 8 bases. Germline V gene lookup returns CDR1 MDHEN and CDR2 SYDVKM. Unmatched junction bases numbered 4, after V lost 3 bases and J lost 7 bases. The CDR3 loop spans 13 amino acids. Partial CDR3 DNA: TGTGCCAGCAGTTTCCAGGGGGCGGGTGGC. It yields the protein CASSFQGAGG. The entire CDR3 is CASSFQGAGGYTF.

Concerning this clone: Read sequence stops 3 residues before the CDR3 end, and the germline J gene provides the missing end. V and J are TRBV5-1 and TRBJ2-7; no reliable D call. Trimming removed 2 bases at V and 1 base at J, with 7 bases between. The CDR3 loop spans 13 amino acids. CDR1 SGHRS and CDR2 YFSETQ come from the germline V gene. Partial CDR3 DNA: TGCGCCAGCAGCTTCGGTGTATCCTACGAG. Translation: CASSFGVSYE. The full CDR3 protein reads CASSFGVSYEQYF.

Concerning this clone: The DNA ends 3 residues before the CDR3 does, and the rest of the CDR3 is filled in from the germline J gene. The chain is built from TRBV12-3 or TRBV12-4 and TRBJ2-1; 7 nucleotides agree with TRBD2. This CDR3 is 14 amino acids long. The V gene end was trimmed by 7 bases and the J gene end by 1 base; junction bases not matched to a gene: 4. The sequenced part of the CDR3 DNA is TGTGCCAGCACCCCGGGGGGATCCTACAATGAG. Its translation is CASTPGGSYNE. The full CDR3 reads CASTPGGSYNEQFF.

A word on this clone: Sequencing ends 3 residues short of the CDR3 end; the germline J gene provides the rest. The chain combines TRBV18 with TRBJ2-5; D uncertain. Trimming cost V 6 bases and J 4 bases, with 15 bases left between them. CDR3 length: 14 amino acids. Germline V gene sequence: CDR1 KGHSH, CDR2 LQKENI. The CDR3 sequence is CASSSAVVGETQYF. The sequenced part of the CDR3 DNA is TGTGCCAGCTCCTCGGCGGTGGTTGGAGAGACC.